Sequencing of this T cell receptor beta chain was carried out in a study of blood T cell repertoires in COVID-19. Study-wide context: From T cells, B-cell-depleted T cells, or PBMCs came the material, which was cDNA or gDNA.

Participants had their cohort set by participant-reported clinical history. Cohort 3 donors were reported recovered after two negative PCRs, clearance, or symptom resolution. The authors' processing: The authors estimated nucleated cell counts from reference gene primer amplification. Clones were sequenced by immunoSEQ multiplex PCR, and TCRdb holds only the in-frame ones, with some missing. That table furnishes V, J and clone size, whereas the DNA furnished D and trimming. Of hundreds of thousands of clones in the sample, less than 90% are singletons; the top ten hold approximately 1%. Germline-derived CDR1 and CDR2 are MGHRA and YSYEKL. Trimming left V 1 base short and J 0 bases short, with 10 bases between. The CDR3 runs to 15 residues.

This sequence was found in a woman between 25 and 40 years old who had recovered from COVID-19. Input material: PBMCs or T cells enriched from blood (not recorded which). The chain employs TRBV4-1 and TRBJ2-7; no clear D. CDR3: CASSQAFTDSYEQYF. The CDR3 DNA is TGCGCCAGCAGCCAAGCCTTCACTGACTCCTACGAGCAGTACTTC.